The subject of this entry is one T cell receptor beta chain. Its antigen remains undetermined. Within one base of it there is no much larger clone, and no base qualities were kept. TCR CDR3 regions were amplified from genomic DNA by multiplex PCR using the deep immunoSEQ assay. For each cell subset, the extracted genomic DNA was distributed evenly across all wells of several immunoSEQ 96-well plates, and each plate served as one replicate. Each replicate PCR for sorted subsets received around 200 ng genomic DNA, equal to about 29,000 T cell genomes. Purified libraries were quantified with a Qubit 3.0 fluorometer, sized on a Bioanalyzer 2100, and re-quantified with the KAPA Library Quantification kit. Each immunoSEQ 96-well plate was sequenced on its own single-read 150-cycle Illumina NextSeq 550 flow cell. In the paper's pipeline: Because only junctional sequences without quality scores were contained in the immunoSEQ output, filtering matching that applied to full-length reads could not be performed. To assign V/J genes and CDR3, sequences were annotated using PyIR, a Python wrapper for IgBLAST v1.9, with IMGT germline references. Reads were removed for weak V/J assignments (E-value above 1e-6), missing CDR3, stop codons, out-of-frame junctions, or ambiguous translated residues. V3J clonotypes were defined as sequences sharing an identical inferred V gene, J gene, and CDR3 amino acid sequence. Percentage overlap between repertoires was computed as shared unique clonotypes divided by the size of the smaller repertoire. Richness of each repertoire was evaluated using RTK rarefaction, the Chao1 estimator, and Recon v2.1 estimates of unobserved clonotypes. OLGA was used to compute generation probabilities for all TCRbeta clonotypes that the gDNA method yielded from a few donors. As stored in TCRdb, this immuneACCESS dataset retains in-frame rearrangements with V and J assigned. A fraction of the clones does not appear; measured against another copy, unresolved V genes explain less than half of the discrepancy, and the remainder lacks a known reason. D and trimming were read from the DNA, whereas the V and J calls and clone size are those reported in that table. This sample gives 550,000 to 800,000 clones in total; approximately 79% of them show up just once. The ten largest clonotypes hold approximately 1.8% of the sample.

The donors were healthy, HIV-negative adults who had no recently reported acute infections or vaccinations. Only Caucasian adults living in Nashville, Tennessee, USA were represented among the donors. Magnetic negative selection was used to enrich CD4+ T cells, after which naive cells were positively selected on CD45RA and the negative fraction became the memory subset. Blood was collected by leukapheresis, and PBMCs were isolated by Ficoll-Histopaque density gradient centrifugation and then cryopreserved in liquid nitrogen vapor phase. Analytical flow cytometry was used to check the purity and quantity of each magnetically sorted T cell population. Genomic DNA was isolated from every sorted fraction and measured by UV absorbance on a Nanodrop 2000c. Relative to germline, V is missing 0 bases and J is missing 5 bases, with 4 bases of the junction outside any gene match. Spanning cysteine to phenylalanine, the CDR3 consists of 15 amino acids. The read is trimmed to its CDR3 DNA, 45 bases read in frame from base 1. The germline V gene supplies CDR1 SNHLY and CDR2 FYNNEI.

The sample originates from a study of shared clonotypes between healthy human individuals (dated by TCRdb to the early 2020s). In terms of the full investigation: The cohort comprised a couple of women and three men aged 18 to 49 years. For each donor, CD4 naive and CD4 memory were each run on three plates, CD8 naive on two plates, and CD8 memory on one plate. To estimate repertoire size and how much clonotype sharing occurs between individuals, the study deeply sequenced the blood TCR repertoires of five healthy adults. To increase sequencing depth and limit assay-specific biases, different laboratories used diverse techniques to prepare libraries and sequence TCR repertoires. Each donor's leukapheresis produced roughly between roughly 0.85 and 9.5 billion PBMCs. What the work shows at the level of the full study, not this receptor alone: Compared with non-shared clonotypes, clonotypes shared by all four sorted-subset donors had higher generation probabilities. Because the study included only a small number of donors, the genetic and exposure-history diversity represented was limited. Naive subsets generally had larger estimated clonotype richness than memory subsets did. Across a few donors, approximately 4.9% of naive CD4, approximately 3.5% of naive CD8, about 2.3% of memory CD4, and approximately 0.4% of memory CD8 clonotypes were shared. Pairwise subsampling led to the expectation that sequencing depth would affect the degree of clonotype sharing among donors. Only blood was sampled, and tissue TCR repertoires likely differ from those in blood. Rarefaction of sorted-subset datasets indicated incomplete sequencing despite the large sequencing depth.

The specimen sequenced was memory CD4+ T cells sorted from blood. Sample cell subset or site, as interpreted from the label and publication: CD45RA-negative fraction. This TCR was sampled from a woman in her twenties or thirties in good health. This chain joins TRBV2 to TRBJ2-7; 10 middle bases align to TRBD2. Read as DNA, the sequence is TGTGCCAGCAGTGAAGCGGCTAGCGGGAGAAACGAGCAGTACTTC. Its translation is CASSEAASGRNEQYF.